This passage covers 14 T cell receptor beta chains from one sample sequenced in a study of T cell responses to AZD1222 COVID-19 vaccine. Clones were read by immunoSEQ multiplex PCR, and TCRdb kept only the in-frame ones, dropping some. The table has more than 85,000 clones, around 93% seen once. The starting material was peripheral blood, obtained on day 0 of AZD1222 vaccination. The receptors come from an adult in good health.

The chain is built from TRBV6-1 and TRBJ1-4, with 11 bases matching TRBD1. Germline-derived CDR1 and CDR2 are MNHNS and SASEGT. The CDR3 consists of 15 residues. Trimming cost V 2 bases and J 7 bases; bases outside gene matches: 3. CDR3 in DNA: TGTGCCAGCAGTGAATGGACAGGGGGCGGTGAAAAACTGTTTTTT. Its translation is CASSEWTGGGEKLFF.

The rearrangement uses TRBV7-3 and TRBJ2-5; weak D call: TRBD2 (5 bases). The CDR3 runs to 14 residues. The germline V gene has CDR1 SGHTA and CDR2 FQGTGA. V dropped 5 bases and J dropped 4 bases, with 14 bases sitting between them. CDR3 nucleotide sequence: TGTGCCAGCAGCAAAACCCAGAGGGCAGAGACCCAGTACTTC. It yields the protein CASSKTQRAETQYF.

The chain employs TRBV6-2 or TRBV6-3 and TRBJ1-5; D is uncertain. Looked up from germline, CDR1 is MNHEY and CDR2 is SVGEGT. The CDR3 extends over 13 amino acids. Trimming took 5 bases from V and 0 from J, leaving 5 bases between them. CDR3 sequence (DNA): TGTGCCAGCAGTGGAGATAGCAATCAGCCCCAGCATTTT. The encoded protein is CASSGDSNQPQHF.

The chain joins TRBV27 to TRBJ1-4, with D perhaps matching TRBD1 (6 bases). In germline, CDR1 is MNHEY, CDR2 SMNVEV (reference sequence). V lost 6 bases, J lost 9 bases, and 20 bases lay in between. The CDR3 is 15 residues long. CDR3 coding DNA: TGTGCCAGCAGCTTCGGCGACAGGACGGGGAAAAAACTGTTTTTT. Translated: CASSFGDRTGKKLFF.

This clone was recorded only once. V is TRBV4-2 and J is TRBJ2-5, with 9 bases that match TRBD2. The CDR3 loop spans 17 amino acids. Germline V gene lookup returns CDR1 LGHNA and CDR2 YNFKEQ. V lost 0 bases to trimming and J lost 2 bases; unmatched junction nucleotides: 7. The CDR3 loop is CASSQDVAGGGQETQYF. CDR3 nucleotide sequence: TGTGCCAGCAGCCAAGATGTGGCGGGAGGGGGTCAAGAGACCCAGTACTTC.

V gene TRBV7-3 combines with J gene TRBJ2-2, with D perhaps TRBD1 (6 bases). Germline lookup yields CDR1 SGHTA and CDR2 FQGTGA. The CDR3 sequence is 13 residues long. V lost 5 bases to trimming and J lost 5 bases, with 9 bases between them. The CDR3 spells CASSGGRTGELFF. CDR3 DNA sequence: TGTGCCAGCAGCGGGGGCCGGACCGGGGAGCTGTTTTTT. Together with reference TRBV7-3 and TRBJ2-2, the CDR3 gives the full variable domain: GAGVSQTPSNKVTEKGKYVELRCDPISGHTALYWYRQSLGQGPEFLIYFQGTGAADDSGLPNDRFFAVRPEGSVSTLKIQRTERGDSAVYLCASSGGRTGELFFGEGSRLTVL.

Written as DNA, the CDR3 is TGCGCCAGCAGCCAAGGCCAGGGGAGATCCTACGAGCAGTACTTC. Translating it yields CASSQGQGRSYEQYF. The chain employs TRBV4-1 and TRBJ2-7, with D possibly being TRBD1 (6 bases). The CDR3 runs to 15 residues. Germline V CDR1 and CDR2: MGHRA, YSYEKL. V was trimmed by 1 base and J by 1 base, leaving 11 bases between them.

V and J are TRBV7-2 and TRBJ2-7; 9 bases align to TRBD2. J lost 3 bases, V lost 4 bases, and 4 bases had no gene match. CDR1 and CDR2 (germline): SGHTA, FQGNSA. The CDR3 is made up of 14 amino acids. The CDR3 DNA is TGTGCCAGCAGCTCATCTAGCGGGAACTACGAGCAGTACTTC. The encoded protein is CASSSSSGNYEQYF.

The rearrangement uses TRBV19 and TRBJ1-6, with D tentatively TRBD1 (5 bases). V shed 3 bases and J shed 9 bases, with 12 bases lying between them. The CDR3 extends over 14 amino acids. Looked up from germline, CDR1 is LNHDA and CDR2 is SQIVND (reference sequence). The chain's CDR3 is CASSMGLETSPLHF. The CDR3 nucleotides are TGTGCCAGTAGTATGGGGCTTGAGACTTCACCCCTCCACTTT. The variable domain in full, completed from reference TRBV19 and TRBJ1-6, reads DGGITQSPKYLFRKEGQNVTLSCEQNLNHDAMYWYRQDPGQGLRLIYYSQIVNDFQKGDIAEGYSVSREKKESFPLTVTSAQKNPTAFYLCASSMGLETSPLHFGNGTRLTVT.

Comment on this clone: Other DNA sequences from this sample encode an identical CDR3 as well. V gene TRBV12-3 or TRBV12-4 combines with J gene TRBJ2-7; D may be TRBD2 (5 bases). V was clipped by 6 bases and J by 4 bases, with 13 bases between them. This CDR3 spans 13 amino acids. The CDR3 loop is CASSRNRGYEQYF. As DNA, the CDR3 is TGTGCCAGCAGCCGGAACCGGGGATACGAGCAGTACTTC.

This clone was seen a handful of times. V is TRBV2 and J is TRBJ2-1; D possibly matches TRBD1 or TRBD2 (5 bases each). Germline assignment: CDR1 SNHLY and CDR2 FYNNEI. V shed 5 bases and J shed 0 bases, with 8 bases lying between them. The CDR3 has 14 amino acids. CDR3 amino acids: CASSPGSSYNEQFF. CDR3 coding DNA: TGTGCCAGCAGTCCAGGGAGCTCCTACAATGAGCAGTTCTTC.

The genes are TRBV29-1 and TRBJ2-6, with D uncertain. CDR1 and CDR2 from the germline V gene are SQVTM and ANQGSEA. The CDR3 consists of 15 residues. V gave up 3 bases and J gave up 3 bases, with 12 bases separating them. CDR3: CSVDDWGVGANVLTF. The CDR3 DNA reads as TGCAGCGTTGATGATTGGGGTGTTGGGGCCAACGTCCTGACTTTC.

The chain uses TRBV18 and TRBJ2-1; D remains unclear. Trimming took 1 base from V and 10 from J, leaving 11 bases between them. The CDR3 loop spans 13 amino acids. Germline V lookup: CDR1 KGHSH, CDR2 LQKENI. The CDR3 DNA reads as TGTGCCAGCTCACCACGGGAATTCGGGGAGCAGTTCTTC. Its translation: CASSPREFGEQFF.

J is TRBJ1-2 and V is TRBV29-1; possibly TRBD1 for D (5 bases). Per germline, CDR1 SQVTM and CDR2 ANQGSEA. The CDR3 runs to 14 residues. V was pared by 4 bases and J by 3 bases, with 15 bases between. The CDR3 region is CSVVDPGVDYGYTF. Written as DNA, the CDR3 is TGCAGCGTTGTCGATCCGGGGGTGGACTATGGCTACACCTTC.